These 28 T cell receptor beta chains share one sample of origin, sequenced in a study of CD8 T cell repertoires and HIV-1 epitope variants. Which antigens these TCRs recognize remains unknown. Clones were read by immunoSEQ multiplex PCR, and TCRdb kept only the in-frame ones, dropping some. The table includes roughly 4,700 clones, roughly 65% detected once. The sample was cultured CD8+ T cells derived from PBMCs. These receptors came from a male donor with HIV.

There are a few counts of this clone. This chain connects TRBV12-1 to TRBJ1-4. TRBV12-1 is assigned pseudogene status. There are 18 residues in the CDR3. This CDR3 reads CASSFGGPNPATNEKLFF. The CDR3 DNA reads TGTGCCAGCAGCTTTGGCGGACCGAACCCAGCAACTAATGAAAAACTGTTTTTT.

Note on this clone: A junction end diverges from the germline sequence, so it may reflect a read error. The V call is TRBV27, the J call TRBJ2-7, with D possibly TRBD2 on 7 matching bases. Germline V CDR1 and CDR2: MNHEY, SMNVEV (reference sequence). The CDR3 length is 17 residues. CDR3 DNA sequence: TGTGCCAGCAGTCTATCCTATGGGGGGGCCAGCTCCTACGAGCAGTACTTC. Amino acid sequence: CASSLSYGGASSYEQYF.

The V gene is TRBV19, the J gene TRBJ2-2, with D hard to call. Germline V gives CDR1 LNHDA, CDR2 SQIVND (reference sequence). V was clipped by 6 bases and J by 5 bases, with 10 bases between them. This CDR3 comprises 13 residues. The CDR3 reads CASRTGLTGELFF. Written as DNA, the CDR3 is TGTGCCAGTAGGACGGGTCTTACCGGGGAGCTGTTTTTT.

The sample holds a few counts of this clone. The chain is built from TRBV18 and TRBJ2-7, with 7 bases lining up with TRBD1. The CDR3 contains 15 residues. CDR1 is KGHSH, CDR2 LQKENI, per germline. V gave up 2 bases and J gave up 4 bases; unmatched junction bases: 8. The DNA of the CDR3 is TGTGCCAGCTCACCATCTCAAGGGGGCCTTTACGAGCAGTACTTC. This sequence encodes CASSPSQGGLYEQYF.

This clone was counted between two and nine times. The chain uses TRBV6-4 and TRBJ2-3; 7 bases are a match to TRBD1. The germline CDR1 and CDR2 sequences are MRHNA and SNTAGT. This CDR3 contains 14 residues. The ends lost 3 bases at V and 4 bases at J; junction bases unmatched: 4. CDR3 sequence: CASSEEGAADTQYF. CDR3 DNA: TGTGCCAGCAGTGAAGAGGGGGCGGCAGATACGCAGTATTTT.

J is TRBJ2-2 and V is TRBV27; 7 bases map to TRBD1. Trimming removed 5 bases from V and 3 bases from J; junction bases left unmatched: 9. Germline V gene data show CDR1 as MNHEY and CDR2 as SMNVEV (reference sequence). The CDR3 loop spans 16 amino acids. This chain's CDR3 is CASSPGQLTYTGELFF. CDR3 in DNA: TGTGCCAGCAGTCCGGGACAGCTAACGTACACCGGGGAGCTGTTTTTT.

This chain connects TRBV5-8 to TRBJ1-5; D is uncertain. The length of the CDR3 is 15 residues. Germline CDR1 is SGHTS and CDR2 is YDEGEE. The V end was cut by 0 bases, the J end by 4 bases, with 11 bases between. In nucleotides, the CDR3 is TGTGCCAGCAGCTTGGATTTGGCAACAAATCAGCCCCAGCATTTT. It is translated as CASSLDLATNQPQHF. Full variable domain (outside the CDR3, taken from reference TRBV5-8 and TRBJ1-5): EAGVTQSPTHLIKTRGQQATLRCSPISGHTSVYWYQQALGLGLQFLLWYDEGEERNRGNFPPRFSGRQFPNYSSELNVNALELEDSALYLCASSLDLATNQPQHFGDGTRLSIL.

The V call is TRBV19, the J call TRBJ1-5, with 9 bases lining up with TRBD1. The CDR3 consists of 18 residues. After removal of 4 bases from V and 0 bases from J, the junction contained 10 bases not matched to a gene. Germline V gene lookup returns CDR1 LNHDA and CDR2 SQIVND (reference sequence). DNA for the CDR3: TGTGCCAGTAGTACTTCCCTGACAGGGGGGAATAGCAATCAGCCCCAGCATTTT. Translation: CASSTSLTGGNSNQPQHF.

The chain carries TRBV2 and TRBJ1-2; tentative D call: TRBD1 (6 bases). With 10 bases removed from V and 0 bases from J, the gap between germline ends came to 15 bases. CDR1 and CDR2 from the germline V gene are SNHLY and FYNNEI. The CDR3 extends over 14 amino acids. The CDR3 is CAIYWGAANYGYTF. The CDR3 DNA follows: TGTGCCATTTACTGGGGGGCAGCTAACTATGGCTACACCTTC. Full variable domain (remainder filled in from reference TRBV2 and TRBJ1-2): EPEVTQTPSHQVTQMGQEVILRCVPISNHLYFYWYRQILGQKVEFLVSFYNNEISEKSEIFDDQFSVERPDGSNFTLKIRSTKLEDSAMYFCAIYWGAANYGYTFGSGTRLTVV.

This chain joins TRBV9 and TRBJ1-2, with D maybe TRBD1 (6 bases). V was cut by 3 bases and J by 3 bases, with 15 bases left in between. Germline CDR1 SGDLS, CDR2 YYNGEE. The CDR3 length is 15 residues. CDR3 sequence: CASSGTTGSHYGYTF. The CDR3 DNA reads as TGTGCCAGCAGCGGTACTACAGGGTCCCACTATGGCTACACCTTC.

The chain employs TRBV7-9 and TRBJ1-5; 10 bases map to TRBD1. V lost 5 bases and J lost 11; bases outside the gene matches: 6. Germline CDR1 reads SEHNR; CDR2 reads FQNEAQ (reference sequence). The CDR3 sequence is 13 residues long. The CDR3 DNA reads TGTGCCAGCAGCCCATTCGGGACAGGGGCCCAGCATTTT. Translated, it gives CASSPFGTGAQHF.

This clone was detected only a few times. The CDR3 DNA reads TGTGCCAGCAGCTTAGAGTACGGCACCTACGAGCAGTACTTC. Its translation is CASSLEYGTYEQYF. The chain couples TRBV7-9 to TRBJ2-7; D not resolved. This CDR3 comprises 14 residues. Trimming removed 1 base from V and 2 bases from J, with 9 bases in between. Per germline, CDR1 SEHNR and CDR2 FQNEAQ (reference sequence). Together with reference TRBV7-9 and TRBJ2-7, the CDR3 gives the full variable domain: DTGVSQNPRHKITKRGQNVTFRCDPISEHNRLYWYRQTLGQGPEFLTYFQNEAQLEKSRLLSDRFSAERPKGSFSTLEIQRTEQGDSAMYLCASSLEYGTYEQYFGPGTRLTVT.

The J gene is TRBJ1-2, the V gene TRBV4-2; the match to TRBD1 covers 7 bases. The CDR3 extends over 17 amino acids. The J segment lost 4 bases and the V segment lost 0 bases, leaving 11 bases of the junction unmatched. Germline V CDR1 and CDR2: LGHNA, YNFKEQ. The CDR3 sequence: CASSQDTLRTGAYGYTF. The CDR3 DNA reads TGTGCCAGCAGCCAAGATACCCTCCGGACAGGAGCCTATGGCTACACCTTC.

This chain joins TRBV27 and TRBJ1-1; 7 bases fit TRBD1. Germline CDR1 and CDR2: MNHEY and SMNVEV (reference sequence). V dropped 4 bases and J dropped 0; count of bases not matched to a gene: 5. This CDR3 has 15 residues. The CDR3 bases are TGTGCCAGCAGTTCGGCGACAGGGATGAACACTGAAGCTTTCTTT. Translated, it gives CASSSATGMNTEAFF.

The chain couples TRBV4-3 to TRBJ2-1; D is possibly TRBD1 (6 bases). In germline, CDR1 is LGHNA, CDR2 YSLEER. The V end was cut by 0 bases, the J end by 10 bases, with 7 bases between. This CDR3 has 12 residues. The CDR3 DNA sequence: TGCGCCAGCAGCCAAGACGACAGGGAGCAGTTCTTC. Translation: CASSQDDREQFF.

The chain couples TRBV27 to TRBJ2-6, with D possibly being TRBD1 (5 bases). Per germline, CDR1 MNHEY and CDR2 SMNVEV (reference sequence). The CDR3 is made up of 16 amino acids. Trimming removed 2 bases from V and 3 bases from J, with 11 bases in between. CDR3 sequence reads: CASSLTGVDGANVLTF. The DNA for the CDR3 is TGTGCCAGCAGTTTAACAGGAGTGGATGGGGCCAACGTCCTGACTTTC. Drawing the rest from reference TRBV27 and TRBJ2-6, the complete variable domain is EAQVTQNPRYLITVTGKKLTVTCSQNMNHEYMSWYRQDPGLGLRQIYYSMNVEVTDKGDVPEGYKVSRKEKRNFPLILESPSPNQTSLYFCASSLTGVDGANVLTFGAGSRLTVL.

The chain joins TRBV4-2 to TRBJ2-6; the D is unclear. The CDR3 consists of 18 residues. Germline V gives CDR1 LGHNA, CDR2 YNFKEQ. V gave up 0 bases and J gave up 0 bases, with 12 bases separating them. CDR3 loop: CASSQEGIDNSGANVLTF. CDR3 nucleotides: TGTGCCAGCAGCCAAGAGGGCATAGACAACTCTGGGGCCAACGTCCTGACTTTC.

The genes are TRBV28 and TRBJ2-7; 8 nucleotides line up with TRBD2. Germline V gene sequence: CDR1 MDHEN, CDR2 SYDVKM. With V trimmed by 5 bases and J by 3 bases, 9 bases remained unmatched. The CDR3 has 15 residues. The CDR3 nucleotides are TGTGCCAGCAGTCCGCATCCGGGAGGGATCTACGAGCAGTACTTC. Its protein is CASSPHPGGIYEQYF. The variable domain in full, completed from reference TRBV28 and TRBJ2-7, reads DVKVTQSSRYLVKRTGEKVFLECVQDMDHENMFWYRQDPGLGLRLIYFSYDVKMKEKGDIPEGYSVSREKKERFSLILESASTNQTSMYLCASSPHPGGIYEQYFGPGTRLTVT.

This clone was detected only a few times. V usage is TRBV6-5 and J usage is TRBJ1-4, with D tentatively TRBD1 (5 bases). The CDR3 sequence is 15 residues long. CDR1 and CDR2 (germline): MNHEY, SVGAGI. V lost 7 bases and J lost 3, with 15 bases in between. CDR3 nucleotides: TGTGCCAGCACCCATCGGGGCGCGGCTAATGAAAAACTGTTTTTT. Translated, it gives CASTHRGAANEKLFF.

The chain combines TRBV7-3 with TRBJ1-1; 8 bases match TRBD1. In germline, CDR1 is SGHTA, CDR2 FQGTGA. The length of the CDR3 is 16 residues. The junction had 13 bases not matched to a gene; V was cut back by 8 bases and J by 2 bases. The CDR3 DNA reads as TGTGCCAGCCGGGTGACAGGGGTGACGTCCAACACTGAAGCTTTCTTT. As protein: CASRVTGVTSNTEAFF.

The CDR3 region is CASSLGVYNEQFF. In DNA form, the CDR3 reads TGCGCCAGCAGCTTGGGTGTCTACAATGAGCAGTTCTTC. The chain is built from TRBV5-1 and TRBJ2-1, with D hard to call. The V gene lost 0 bases and the J gene lost 3 bases, with 4 bases spanning the gap. Per germline, CDR1 SGHRS and CDR2 YFSETQ. The CDR3 consists of 13 residues.

V and J are TRBV7-3 and TRBJ1-1; D may be TRBD1 (6 bases). Germline values: CDR1 SGHTA, CDR2 FQGTGA. V lost 6 bases and J lost 4, with 15 bases in between. This CDR3 region has 14 residues. The CDR3 DNA sequence: TGTGCCAGCAGTCCGGCAGGGGTAGGCACTGAAGCTTTCTTT. It yields the protein CASSPAGVGTEAFF.

The chain carries TRBV7-2 and TRBJ1-2; TRBD1 aligns across 9 bases. V trimming: 4 bases; J trimming: 4 bases; junction bases outside the gene matches: 10. Germline V gene sequence: CDR1 SGHTA, CDR2 FQGNSA. This CDR3 is built from 16 residues. For the CDR3, the DNA is TGTGCCAGCAGCTCGGGACAGGGAGCCGTCGGCTATGGCTACACCTTC. Its translation is CASSSGQGAVGYGYTF.

The V gene is TRBV6-4, the J gene TRBJ2-5; tentatively, D is TRBD2 (5 bases). Germline values: CDR1 MRHNA, CDR2 SNTAGT. The V end lost 7 bases, the J end lost 11 bases, and 17 bases lay between the germline ends. The CDR3 is 12 amino acids. CDR3 DNA: TGTGCCAGCACCCCTTACCCCTGGGAGCAGTACTTC. Amino acid sequence: CASTPYPWEQYF.

The chain links TRBV15 to TRBJ2-3; 8 positions match TRBD1. The CDR3 spans 15 residues. Per the germline V gene, CDR1 is LNHNV and CDR2 is YYDKDF (reference sequence). Trimming removed 3 bases from V and 4 bases from J; junction bases left unmatched: 6. The CDR3: CATSSSRQGSDTQYF. For the CDR3, the DNA is TGTGCCACCAGCAGCTCCCGACAGGGGTCAGATACGCAGTATTTT.

The chain uses TRBV5-1 and TRBJ2-1; D gene ambiguous. The CDR3 contains 15 residues. The ends were cut back, 2 bases at V and 6 bases at J, with 15 bases in the middle. Germline CDR1 is SGHRS and CDR2 is YFSETQ. The DNA of the CDR3 is TGCGCCAGCAGCTTCTCCGGGCCCCCCCCCAATGAGCAGTTCTTC. It yields the protein CASSFSGPPPNEQFF.

The V call is TRBV23-1, the J call TRBJ1-2; D is unresolved. TRBV23-1 falls under the ORF class, with uncertain function. The CDR3 covers 14 residues. V shed 1 base and J shed 1 base, with 7 bases lying between them. Here the CDR3 DNA reads TGCGCCAGCAGTCAATGGAGGCTTAACTATGGCTACACCTTC. Translation gives CASSQWRLNYGYTF.

V gene TRBV6-1 combines with J gene TRBJ2-3; TRBD2 agrees at 8 bases. The CDR3 has 14 amino acids. The V segment lost 6 bases and the J segment 2 bases; nucleotides outside the gene matches: 4. Per germline, CDR1 MNHNS and CDR2 SASEGT. DNA of the CDR3: TGTGCCAGCAGGAGCGGGGGTTTCACAGATACGCAGTATTTT. Amino acids: CASRSGGFTDTQYF.